This T cell receptor beta chain appears in the sequencing data of a study of blood T cells in healthy people across ages. The authors ran a second PCR of roughly 6 to 12 cycles using a sample-barcoded 5' primer and a J-beta primer mix. TCRdb recomputed calls from the 5' RACE reads with MiXCR, one row per CDR3 protein. The sample has 730,000 or so distinct CDR3 sequences, more than 40% seen once; the top ten hold 20% to 25%. Study results and limitations: In older individuals, TCR beta diversity per million T cells was lower, falling roughly linearly with age.

Isolated PBMCs totaled at least 6 million in each sample. On this clonotype itself: Its matching antigen is unknown.

V gave up 0 bases and J gave up 2 bases, with 10 bases separating them. The CDR3 spans 14 residues. Germline loops: CDR1 SQVTM, CDR2 ANQGSEA. This chain links TRBV29-1 with TRBJ1-2, with D possibly matching TRBD1 (5 bases). Input material: blood. The TCR originated in a woman aged 55-69 years in good health. The CDR3 DNA is TGCAGCGTTGAAGATGAAGGGGAAAACTATGGCTACACCTTC. It translates to CSVEDEGENYGYTF.